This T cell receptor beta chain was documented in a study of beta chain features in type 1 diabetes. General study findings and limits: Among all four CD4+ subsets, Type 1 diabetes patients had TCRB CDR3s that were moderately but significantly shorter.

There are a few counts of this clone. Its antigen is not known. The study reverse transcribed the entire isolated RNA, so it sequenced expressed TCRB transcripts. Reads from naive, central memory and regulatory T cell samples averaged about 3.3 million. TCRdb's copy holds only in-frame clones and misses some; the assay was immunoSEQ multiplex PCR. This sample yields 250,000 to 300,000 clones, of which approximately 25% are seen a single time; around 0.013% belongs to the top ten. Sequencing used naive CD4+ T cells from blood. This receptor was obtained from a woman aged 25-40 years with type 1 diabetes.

The CDR3, as DNA: TGTGCCAGCAGCTCTAGCATGAACACTGAAGCTTTCTTT. This gives the protein CASSSSMNTEAFF. V is TRBV7-3 and J is TRBJ1-1; D gene uncertain. The ends were cut back, 4 bases at V and 0 bases at J, with 6 bases in the middle. Germline V lookup: CDR1 SGHTA, CDR2 FQGTGA. The CDR3 covers 13 residues.